Each of the 8 T cell receptor beta chains below was sequenced from the same sample in a study of human T cells and chemical hapten exposure. TCRdb reanalysed the RACE reads using MiXCR and keeps one entry per CDR3 protein. The data hold 200,000 to 300,000 distinct CDR3 sequences, with around 9.3% observed a single time. Time point given: pre-sensitization, week 0. This sample's treatment: therapeutic diphenylcyclopropenone sensitization with weekly scalp DPC. The sequencing used whole blood, collected in connection with sensitization to the hapten diphenylcyclopropenone (DPC). These receptors were taken from a woman aged 35 to 49 with alopecia areata. Some clones in this sample may be carry-over from other donors' samples.

This clonotype was seen more than once but under ten times. The chain links TRBV7-9 to TRBJ2-3, with D perhaps being TRBD1 or TRBD2 (5 bases each). CDR1 and CDR2 from the germline V gene are SEHNR and FQNEAQ (reference sequence). The CDR3 contains 13 residues. The V gene lost 11 bases and the J gene lost 2 bases, with 14 bases spanning the gap. CDR3: CAVGELTTDTQYF. As DNA, the CDR3 is TGTGCCGTGGGGGAGCTCACCACAGATACGCAGTATTTT.

About this clonotype itself: One end of the junction fails to match germline, which may point to a read error. The V and J genes are TRBV28 and TRBJ2-4; the D call may be TRBD1 or TRBD2 (5 bases each). There are 12 residues in the CDR3. CDR1 MDHEN and CDR2 SYDVKM come from the germline V gene. The CDR3 loop is CASRGSAGSGDF. Written as DNA, the CDR3 is TGTGCCAGCAGGGGGTCGGCAGGGAGTGGGGACTTC.

This clonotype was seen at least ten times. The V gene is TRBV7-8, the J gene TRBJ2-7; D unresolved. From germline, CDR1 is SGHVS and CDR2 FQNEAQ. V shed 5 bases and J shed 6 bases, with 20 bases lying between them. This CDR3 region has 15 residues. The CDR3 region has the DNA TGTGCCAGCAGCCCAGGATGGCAAGCGCCGGCCGAGCAGTACTTC. Translation: CASSPGWQAPAEQYF.

This clonotype was picked up many times. The chain employs TRBV6-2 or TRBV6-3 and TRBJ1-5; no clear D gene. The CDR3 has 12 residues. The germline V gene encodes CDR1 MNHEY and CDR2 SVGEGT. V lost 5 bases and J lost 6, with 8 bases in between. CDR3 in DNA: TGTGCCAGCAGTCGGGGAGGTCAGCCCCAGCATTTT. It translates to CASSRGGQPQHF.

This clonotype occurred a few times. The V and J genes are TRBV4-3 and TRBJ2-7, with 8 positions matching TRBD2. J lost 0 bases, V lost 0 bases, and 7 bases had no gene match. The CDR3 is 17 residues long. The germline CDR1 and CDR2 sequences are LGHNA and YSLEER. CDR3 DNA sequence: TGCGCCAGCAGCCAAGATCCGGGAGGGGACCTCTCCTACGAGCAGTACTTC. Its protein is CASSQDPGGDLSYEQYF.

The J gene is TRBJ2-7, the V gene TRBV6-2 or TRBV6-3; D might be TRBD1 (6 bases). V was shortened by 8 bases and J by 2 bases, with 19 bases between the two germline ends. CDR3 length: 15 residues. Germline V gene lookup returns CDR1 MNHEY and CDR2 SVGEGT. The CDR3: CASFRPDRTPYEQYF. CDR3 DNA: TGTGCCAGCTTTCGCCCAGACAGGACCCCCTACGAGCAGTACTTC.

This clonotype appeared many times. CDR3 amino acids: CASSQPSWPSNQPQHF. The CDR3 DNA is TGTGCCAGCAGCCAGCCAAGTTGGCCGAGCAATCAGCCCCAGCATTTT. The chain uses TRBV6-2 or TRBV6-3 and TRBJ1-5; D gene ambiguous. The CDR3 length is 16 residues. V was shortened by 6 bases and J by 1 base, with 16 bases between the two germline ends. Germline CDR1 MNHEY, CDR2 SVGEGT.

The chain carries TRBV20-1 and TRBJ1-6; TRBD1 agrees at 7 bases. Unmatched junction bases numbered 3, after V lost 0 bases and J lost 7 bases. The germline CDR1 and CDR2 sequences are DFQATT and SNEGSKA (reference sequence). This CDR3 spans 14 amino acids. The CDR3 nucleotides are TGCAGTGCTAGAGAGGCAGGGGGGAATTCACCCCTCCACTTT. Encoded protein: CSAREAGGNSPLHF.